Sequencing of this T cell receptor beta chain was carried out in a study of control samples from healthy donors and cancer patients. The V gene's germline CDR1 is SNHLY and CDR2 FYNNEI. This CDR3 is built from 11 residues. Method: immunoSEQ multiplex PCR; TCRdb's copy keeps in-frame clones and lacks some. This table has some 95,000 clones, roughly 83% appearing once. Points on this clone: Mismatch with germline at one junction end may stem from a read error.

The chain has TRBV2 and TRBJ1-2; no reliable D call. The sequence was obtained from a woman younger than 45 in good health. The sample was blood. DNA for the CDR3: TGTGCCAGCAGTTTGTTCGACACGCTCCGCTTC. Translated: CASSLFDTLRF.